This entry concerns a single TCR beta chain. The antigen is undetermined. The sample belongs to a study of cytomegalovirus exposure and HLA in healthy donors. The study, taken as a whole, reports: Altogether, 150 or so TCR beta chains were recorded as cytomegalovirus-associated. Later on, analysis showed that most CMV-associated TCR beta chains appeared to be HLA-restricted.

Between the trimmed V and J ends, which lost 2 bases and 10 bases, there was a span of 17 bases. The germline V gene encodes CDR1 KGHSH and CDR2 LQKENI. CDR3 length: 14 residues. The PCR contained 60 Vbeta and 13 Jbeta primers. TCRdb's copy holds only in-frame clones and misses some; the assay was immunoSEQ multiplex PCR. The data show 150,000 to 200,000 clones, 70% seen once. The origin of this receptor is a man aged 18 to 29 in good health and CMV-seropositive. Sequences were obtained from PBMCs. This rearrangement joins TRBV18 to TRBJ1-1; D is uncertain. CDR3 sequence: CASSPGEGLVRAFF. The CDR3 coding sequence is TGTGCCAGCTCACCAGGGGAGGGTTTGGTAAGAGCTTTCTTT. The complete variable domain, with remaining parts taken from reference TRBV18 and TRBJ1-1, reads NAGVMQNPRHLVRRRGQEARLRCSPMKGHSHVYWYRQLPEEGLKFMVYLQKENIIDESGMPKERFSAEFPKEGPSILRIQQVVRGDSAAYFCASSPGEGLVRAFFGQGTRLTVV.